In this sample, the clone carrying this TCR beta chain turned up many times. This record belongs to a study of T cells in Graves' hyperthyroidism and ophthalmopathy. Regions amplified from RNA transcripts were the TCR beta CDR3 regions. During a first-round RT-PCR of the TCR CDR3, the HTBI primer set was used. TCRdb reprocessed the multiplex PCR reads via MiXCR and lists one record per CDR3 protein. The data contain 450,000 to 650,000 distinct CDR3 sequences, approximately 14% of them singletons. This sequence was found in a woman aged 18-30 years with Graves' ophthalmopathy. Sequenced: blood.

DNA for the CDR3: TGTGCCAGCAGCCAGGCCCCGGTAGGCACTGAAGCTTTCTTT. As protein: CASSQAPVGTEAFF. The genes are TRBV28 and TRBJ1-1, with no clear D. The CDR3 length is 14 residues. V lost 6 bases and J 4 bases, leaving 15 bases between the germline ends. Germline V gene sequence: CDR1 MDHEN, CDR2 SYDVKM.